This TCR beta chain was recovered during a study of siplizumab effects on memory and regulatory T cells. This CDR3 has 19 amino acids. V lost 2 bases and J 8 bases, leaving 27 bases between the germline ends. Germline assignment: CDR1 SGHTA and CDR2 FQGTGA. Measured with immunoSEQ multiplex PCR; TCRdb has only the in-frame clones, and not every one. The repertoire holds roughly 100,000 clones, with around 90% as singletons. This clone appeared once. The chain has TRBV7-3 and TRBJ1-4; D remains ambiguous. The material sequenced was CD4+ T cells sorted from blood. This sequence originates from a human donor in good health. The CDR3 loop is CASSLEGRRPNLVGEKLFF. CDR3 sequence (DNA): TGTGCCAGCAGCTTAGAAGGTCGTCGGCCCAACCTGGTAGGCGAAAAACTGTTTTTT.